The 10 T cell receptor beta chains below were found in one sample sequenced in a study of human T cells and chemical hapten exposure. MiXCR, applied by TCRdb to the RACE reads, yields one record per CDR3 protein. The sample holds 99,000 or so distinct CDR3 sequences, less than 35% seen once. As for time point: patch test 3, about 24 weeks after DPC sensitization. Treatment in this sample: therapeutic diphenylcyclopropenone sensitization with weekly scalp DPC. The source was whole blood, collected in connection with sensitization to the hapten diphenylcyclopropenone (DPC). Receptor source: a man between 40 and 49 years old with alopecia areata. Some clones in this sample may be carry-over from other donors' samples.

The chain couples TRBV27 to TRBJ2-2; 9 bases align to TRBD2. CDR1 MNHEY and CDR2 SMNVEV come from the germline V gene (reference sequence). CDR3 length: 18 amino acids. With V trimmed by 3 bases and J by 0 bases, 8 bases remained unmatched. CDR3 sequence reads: CASSFYPSGTTNTGELFF. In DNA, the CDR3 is TGTGCCAGCAGTTTTTATCCTAGCGGGACTACGAACACCGGGGAGCTGTTTTTT.

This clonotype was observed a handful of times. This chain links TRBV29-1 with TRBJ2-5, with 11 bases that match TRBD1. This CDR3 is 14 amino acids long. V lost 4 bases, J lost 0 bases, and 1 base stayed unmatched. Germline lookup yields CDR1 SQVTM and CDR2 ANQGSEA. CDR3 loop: CSVGTGGYQETQYF. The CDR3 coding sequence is TGCAGCGTTGGGACAGGGGGCTACCAAGAGACCCAGTACTTC.

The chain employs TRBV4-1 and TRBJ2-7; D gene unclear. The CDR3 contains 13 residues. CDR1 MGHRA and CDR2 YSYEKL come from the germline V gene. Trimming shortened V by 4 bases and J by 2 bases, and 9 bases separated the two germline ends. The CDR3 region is CASSPFLAYEQYV. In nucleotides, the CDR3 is TGCGCCAGCAGCCCGTTCCTCGCCTACGAGCAGTACGTC.

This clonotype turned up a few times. The CDR3 region is CAISDRQGTVSNEQFF. In DNA form, the CDR3 reads TGTGCCATCAGTGATAGGCAGGGGACAGTCTCGAATGAGCAGTTCTTC. V and J are TRBV10-3 and TRBJ2-1; 7 positions agree with TRBD1. V dropped 3 bases and J dropped 7; count of bases not matched to a gene: 12. Germline V lookup: CDR1 ENHRY, CDR2 SYGVKD. This CDR3 has 16 amino acids.

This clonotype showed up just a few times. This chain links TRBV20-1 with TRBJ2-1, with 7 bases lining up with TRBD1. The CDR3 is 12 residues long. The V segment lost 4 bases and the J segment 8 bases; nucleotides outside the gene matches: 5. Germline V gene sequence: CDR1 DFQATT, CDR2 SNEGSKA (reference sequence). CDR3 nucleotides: TGCAGTGCTACCGACAGGGCTGATGAGCAGTTCTTC. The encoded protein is CSATDRADEQFF.

This CDR3 reads CASTPQGPMPQHF. The CDR3 DNA reads as TGTGCCAGCACCCCCCAGGGGCCAATGCCCCAGCATTTT. The V gene is TRBV6-2 or TRBV6-3, the J gene TRBJ1-5; D may be TRBD1 (6 bases). CDR1 MNHEY and CDR2 SVGEGT come from the germline V gene. V dropped 7 bases and J dropped 9 bases, with 16 bases sitting between them. There are 13 residues in the CDR3.

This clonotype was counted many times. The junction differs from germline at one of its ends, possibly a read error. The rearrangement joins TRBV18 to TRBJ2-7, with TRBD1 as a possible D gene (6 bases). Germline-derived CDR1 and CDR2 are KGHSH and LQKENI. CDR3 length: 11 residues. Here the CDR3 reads CASSLQGDLVF. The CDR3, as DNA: TGTGCCAGCTCTTTACAGGGAGATTTGGTCTTC.

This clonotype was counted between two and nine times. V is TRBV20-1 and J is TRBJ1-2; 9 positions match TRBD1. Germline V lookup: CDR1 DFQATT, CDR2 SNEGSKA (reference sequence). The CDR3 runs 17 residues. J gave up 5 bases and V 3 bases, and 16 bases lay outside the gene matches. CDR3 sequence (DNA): TGCAGTGCTAGCCTACCCCGCCGGGACAGGGAGGGGTATGGCTACACCTTC. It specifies CSASLPRRDREGYGYTF.

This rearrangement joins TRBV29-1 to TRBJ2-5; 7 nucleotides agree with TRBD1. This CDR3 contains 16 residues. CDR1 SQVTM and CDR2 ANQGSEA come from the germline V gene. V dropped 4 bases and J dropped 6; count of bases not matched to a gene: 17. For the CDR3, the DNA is TGCAGCGTTGCAGGGGGACCCGAAGGATCTCAGAAGACCCAGTACTTC. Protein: CSVAGGPEGSQKTQYF.

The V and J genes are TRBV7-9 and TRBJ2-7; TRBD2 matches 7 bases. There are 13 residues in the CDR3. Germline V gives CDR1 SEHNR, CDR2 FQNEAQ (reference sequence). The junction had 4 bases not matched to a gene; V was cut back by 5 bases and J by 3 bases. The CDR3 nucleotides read TGTGCCAGCAGCCTAGGACTAGGCTACGAGCAGTACGTC. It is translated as CASSLGLGYEQYV.